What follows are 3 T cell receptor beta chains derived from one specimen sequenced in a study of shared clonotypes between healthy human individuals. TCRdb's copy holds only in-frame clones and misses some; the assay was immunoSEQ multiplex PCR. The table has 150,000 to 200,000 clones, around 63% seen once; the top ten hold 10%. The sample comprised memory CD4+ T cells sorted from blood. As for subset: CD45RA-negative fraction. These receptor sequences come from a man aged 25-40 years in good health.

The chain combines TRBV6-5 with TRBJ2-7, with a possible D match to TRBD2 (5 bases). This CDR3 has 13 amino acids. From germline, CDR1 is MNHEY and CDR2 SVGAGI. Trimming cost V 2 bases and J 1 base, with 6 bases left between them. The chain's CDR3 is CASSYRESYEQYF. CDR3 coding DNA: TGTGCCAGCAGTTACAGGGAGTCCTACGAGCAGTACTTC.

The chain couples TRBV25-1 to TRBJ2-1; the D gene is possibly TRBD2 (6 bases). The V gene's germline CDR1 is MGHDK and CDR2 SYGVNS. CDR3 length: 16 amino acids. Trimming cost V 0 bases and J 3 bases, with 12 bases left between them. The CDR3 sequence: CASSEYFGGDYNEQFF. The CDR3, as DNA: TGTGCCAGCAGTGAATACTTCGGGGGAGACTACAATGAGCAGTTCTTC.

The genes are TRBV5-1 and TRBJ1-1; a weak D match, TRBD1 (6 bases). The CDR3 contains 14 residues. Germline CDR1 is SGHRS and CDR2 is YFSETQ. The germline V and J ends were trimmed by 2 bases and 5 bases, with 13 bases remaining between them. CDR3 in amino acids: CASSFNGRGTEAFF. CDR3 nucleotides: TGCGCCAGCAGCTTTAACGGCAGGGGAACTGAAGCTTTCTTT.